This is a list of T cell receptor beta chains from one sample in a study of post-analysis software for immune sequencing data. One entry per CDR3 protein, called by TCRdb with MiXCR from the PCR reads. Of 550,000 to 700,000 distinct CDR3 sequences listed, roughly 46% are singletons. Sequences were obtained from blood. The receptor source for this set is a girl between 10 and 17 years old with multiple sclerosis. The CDR3 runs from the conserved cysteine through the conserved F or W. The order of the fields is CDR3 DNA, CDR3 protein, V gene, clone size, D gene, J gene. D genes are given only for firm matches. Only some rows state a clone size, as once, few, many or a class for expanded clones.

TGTGCCAGCAGCCAGGGGCTAGCGGGGGAGCAGTACTTC | CASSQGLAGEQYF | TRBV3-1 | - | TRBD2 | TRBJ2-5
TGTGCCAGCAGGGTGGACAGGGGGCGCACGGCAGATACGCAGTATTTT | CASRVDRGRTADTQYF | TRBV12-3/TRBV12-4 | - | TRBD1 | TRBJ2-3
TGTGCCAGCAGCCAAGATCCTATTGGGAACTATGGCTACACCTTC | CASSQDPIGNYGYTF | TRBV4-2 | - | - | TRBJ1-2
TGTGCCAGCAGCTATTCGGACAGGGGGTACGAGCAGTACTTC | CASSYSDRGYEQYF | TRBV11-2 | - | TRBD1 | TRBJ2-7
TGCGCCAGCAGCTTGAGGGCTCCTCCAATGGAGACCCAGTACTTC | CASSLRAPPMETQYF | TRBV5-1 | - | - | TRBJ2-5
TGCGCCAGCAGCCTAGGACTAGCGGGGGTACGGAAAGAGACCCAGTACTTC | CASSLGLAGVRKETQYF | TRBV5-1 | once | TRBD2 | TRBJ2-5
TGTGCCATCAGTGAAACCGCCAGGGGTTACGAGCAGTACTTC | CAISETARGYEQYF | TRBV10-3 | - | - | TRBJ2-7
TGTGCCAGCTCACCGCAGGGGCTTATGAACACTGAAGCTTTCTTT | CASSPQGLMNTEAFF | TRBV7-2 | - | - | TRBJ1-1
TGTGCCAGCAGTCGTCCCGGGACAGGATATGGCTACACCTTC | CASSRPGTGYGYTF | TRBV12-3/TRBV12-4 | few | TRBD1 | TRBJ1-2
TGTGCCAGCAGGCCGACAGTGGCTAACTATGGCTACACCTTC | CASRPTVANYGYTF | TRBV6-1 | - | - | TRBJ1-2
TGTGCCAGCAGCCCGGCGGGACCGGCTGGAAATGAGCAGTTCTTC | CASSPAGPAGNEQFF | TRBV28 | few | - | TRBJ2-1
TGTGCCACCAGTGATTGGGCGACAGGGTTCTCGGAGGCCCAGTACTTC | CATSDWATGFSEAQYF | TRBV24-1 | - | TRBD1 | TRBJ2-5
TGCAGTGCTCCTGACAGGGAGCACACTGAAGCTTTCTTT | CSAPDREHTEAFF | TRBV20-1 | - | TRBD1 | TRBJ1-1
TGCGCCAGCAGCTTGGTCCGGCGGGGGGATCGCACAGATACGCAGTATTTT | CASSLVRRGDRTDTQYF | TRBV5-1 | few | TRBD2 | TRBJ2-3
TGCAGTGCTAGGCCCGGGGGTAGCGGAGCCTACGAGCAGTACTTC | CSARPGGSGAYEQYF | TRBV20-1 | - | - | TRBJ2-7
TGTGCCAGCAGCGGACCTAGCACAGATACGCAGTATTTT | CASSGPSTDTQYF | TRBV12-3/TRBV12-4 | - | - | TRBJ2-3
TGTGCCATCAGTGATGGCAGAAGCTCCTACGAGCAGTACTTC | CAISDGRSSYEQYF | TRBV10-3 | - | - | TRBJ2-7
TGCAGTGCTAGAGGTTTGGGCGGGAGGGCCAGGTCCCAGACCCAGCACTTC | CSARGLGGRARSQTQHF | TRBV20-1 | - | TRBD2 | TRBJ2-5
TGTGCCAGCAGTTCACTAGCGGGGGTGCACCAAGAGACCCAGTACTTC | CASSSLAGVHQETQYF | TRBV12-3/TRBV12-4 | once | TRBD2 | TRBJ2-5
TGCAGTGCTCTCTATAGCGGGGGGGCGGCAGATACGCAGTATTTT | CSALYSGGAADTQYF | TRBV20-1 | once | TRBD2 | TRBJ2-3
TGTGCCAGCAGTTATAGACAGGGTCGTGGCTACACCTTC | CASSYRQGRGYTF | TRBV12-3/TRBV12-4 | - | TRBD1 | TRBJ1-2
TGTGCCAGAGGGGGGCTGGGGGACCCGGGGCAGTTCTTC | CARGGLGDPGQFF | TRBV2 | few | - | TRBJ2-1
TGTGCCAGCAGTTCCAGTGGGGGGGCTGGGGATGAGCAGTTCTTC | CASSSSGGAGDEQFF | TRBV12-3/TRBV12-4 | - | - | TRBJ2-1
TGTGCCAGCAGGACTAGCGGGAACAACTACGAGCAGTACTTC | CASRTSGNNYEQYF | TRBV2 | few | TRBD2 | TRBJ2-7
TGTGCCAGCAGTATCCAAGCAGGGGCCGACACTGAAGCTTTCTTT | CASSIQAGADTEAFF | TRBV12-3/TRBV12-4 | - | - | TRBJ1-1
TGTGCCAGCAGCCTATACACCCTGGGTACTGAAGCTTTCTTT | CASSLYTLGTEAFF | TRBV5-6 | - | - | TRBJ1-1
TGTGCCAGCAGTGCAGGGGATGAGCAGTTCTTC | CASSAGDEQFF | TRBV6-4 | - | - | TRBJ2-1
TGCAGTGCTGGAGCCTCCTACGAGCAGTACTTC | CSAGASYEQYF | TRBV20-1 | - | - | TRBJ2-7
TGTGCCAGCAGTCGGTCCAGCACAGATGCGGAGTATTTT | CASSRSSTDAEYF | TRBV12-3/TRBV12-4 | - | - | TRBJ2-3
TGTGCCAGCAGGGACAAGCGTACCACCACCTACGAGCAGTACTTC | CASRDKRTTTYEQYF | TRBV6-5 | few | - | TRBJ2-7
TGCGCCAGCAGCCCCGGGAGGGCGCAAATGTTCTTC | CASSPGRAQMFF | TRBV5-1 | few | TRBD2 | TRBJ2-1
TGCAGTGCTAGAGGTTTGGGGACGGGGCCCATCATGAACACTGAAGCTTTCTTT | CSARGLGTGPIMNTEAFF | TRBV20-1 | few | - | TRBJ1-1
TGTGCCAGCAGCCTCCTTCCTAGCGGGGGCGACCAAGAGACCCAGTACTTC | CASSLLPSGGDQETQYF | TRBV7-6 | few | TRBD2 | TRBJ2-5
TGTGCCAGCAGCCCTACTAGGTTTCTGGCCAAAAACATTCAGTACTTC | CASSPTRFLAKNIQYF | TRBV3-1 | - | - | TRBJ2-4
TGTGCCAGCAGTTCCGGACTGACTACCTACGAGCAGTACTTC | CASSSGLTTYEQYF | TRBV12-3/TRBV12-4 | few | - | TRBJ2-7
TGCGCCAGCAGCTTCAGGTCCGAAGCTTTCTTT | CASSFRSEAFF | TRBV5-1 | - | - | TRBJ1-1
TGTGCCAGCAGCCGTTGGGACGGAGCGGGAGGAGGCGAGCAGTACTTC | CASSRWDGAGGGEQYF | TRBV7-2 | - | TRBD2 | TRBJ2-7
TGTGCCTGGAGTGTACTCAATGAGCAGTTCTTC | CAWSVLNEQFF | TRBV30 | - | - | TRBJ2-1
TGTGCCAGCAGCTCAGGACAGCTTCAGTACTTC | CASSSGQLQYF | TRBV7-9 | - | - | TRBJ2-7
TGTGCCAGCAGCTATCAACAGGGGTTTGGCAATCAGCCCCAGCATTTT | CASSYQQGFGNQPQHF | TRBV5-5 | - | TRBD1 | TRBJ1-5
TGCAGTGCTAGAGTTGACACCGGGGAGCTGTTTTTT | CSARVDTGELFF | TRBV20-1 | - | - | TRBJ2-2
TGTGCCAGCGACCGTACGGTAAACACTGAAGCTTTCTTT | CASDRTVNTEAFF | TRBV12-3/TRBV12-4 | few | - | TRBJ1-1
TGTGCCAGCAGTTTGGACCCTCGGCCCCACGAGCAGTACTTC | CASSLDPRPHEQYF | TRBV6-5 | few | - | TRBJ2-7
TGTGCCAGCAGCACTTGGACTAGCGGGGGGTCCTCCTACAATGAGCAGTTCTTC | CASSTWTSGGSSYNEQFF | TRBV7-8 | - | TRBD2 | TRBJ2-1
TGTGCCAGCCAGACTAGCGGGAGGGCCGATGAGCAGTTGTTC | CASQTSGRADEQLF | TRBV12-3/TRBV12-4 | - | TRBD2 | TRBJ2-1
TGTGCCAGCAGTTTATCGACGGAGACAGATACGCAGTATTTT | CASSLSTETDTQYF | TRBV12-3/TRBV12-4 | - | - | TRBJ2-3
TGTGCCAGTTCCGGGACGGGGGGCTTGGATACGCAGTATTTT | CASSGTGGLDTQYF | TRBV12-3/TRBV12-4 | - | - | TRBJ2-3
TGCAGTGCTGGGAGAATTGCGGGGAACACTGAAGCTTTCTTT | CSAGRIAGNTEAFF | TRBV20-1 | - | - | TRBJ1-1
TGTGCCAGCAATTTACCAGGGTCGGTACGCGAGCAGTACTTC | CASNLPGSVREQYF | TRBV2 | - | - | TRBJ2-7
TGCAGTGCTAGCCCAAACAGGGGCTCCTACAATGAGCAGTTCTTC | CSASPNRGSYNEQFF | TRBV20-1 | - | TRBD1 | TRBJ2-1